The 9 T cell receptor beta chains below were found in one sample sequenced in a study of blood T cell repertoires in COVID-19. Sequencing used immunoSEQ multiplex PCR; TCRdb keeps in-frame clones, though not all of them. In the table there are about 220,000 clones, 75% to 90% of which are singletons. The material sequenced was PBMCs or T cells enriched from blood (not recorded which). The source of these receptors is a woman aged 40 to 50 with acute COVID-19.

The chain combines TRBV25-1 with TRBJ1-2; D ambiguous. Looked up from germline, CDR1 is MGHDK and CDR2 is SYGVNS. V was shortened by 3 bases and J by 7 bases, with 3 bases between the two germline ends. The CDR3 totals 10 residues. CDR3 nucleotide sequence: TGTGCCAGCAGTGACGGTGGCTACACCTTC. Residues: CASSDGGYTF.

This chain connects TRBV19 to TRBJ1-3; D is unclear. CDR3 length: 14 residues. Trimming removed 4 bases at V and 5 bases at J, with 12 bases between. The germline gives CDR1 LNHDA, CDR2 SQIVND (reference sequence). CDR3 bases: TGTGCCAGTAGTAGCCCTGGCGGGAGAAACACCATATATTTT. Translating it yields CASSSPGGRNTIYF.

The V gene is TRBV6-2 or TRBV6-3, the J gene TRBJ1-5; D gene uncertain. The germline gives CDR1 MNHEY, CDR2 SVGEGT. Deletions cut 6 bases from V and 6 bases from J, with 15 bases between. The CDR3 extends over 14 amino acids. CDR3 loop: CASSLPRGGQPQHF. The CDR3 coding sequence is TGTGCCAGCAGCCTCCCCCGGGGTGGTCAGCCCCAGCATTTT.

This chain joins TRBV7-9 and TRBJ1-1; no clear D. This CDR3 is 14 amino acids long. Deletions cut 1 base from V and 1 base from J, with 7 bases between. Germline V gene lookup returns CDR1 SEHNR and CDR2 FQNEAQ (reference sequence). The CDR3 sequence is CASSLVQRNTEAFF. CDR3 in DNA: TGTGCCAGCAGCTTAGTACAGAGGAACACTGAAGCTTTCTTT.

The chain has TRBV3-1 (or the pseudogene TRBV3-2) and TRBJ2-1; no clear D. The CDR3 runs 13 residues. V was cut by 5 bases and J by 5 bases, with 10 bases left in between. Germline CDR1 is LGHDT and CDR2 is YNNKEL (reference sequence). The CDR3 sequence: CASSSYRNNEQFF. CDR3 nucleotide sequence: TGTGCCAGCAGCTCGTACAGAAACAATGAGCAGTTCTTC.

The J gene is TRBJ1-1, the V gene TRBV6-2 or TRBV6-3, with TRBD1 matching 8 bases. Germline assignment: CDR1 MNHEY and CDR2 SVGEGT. The J segment lost 4 bases and the V segment lost 2 bases, leaving 6 bases of the junction unmatched. This CDR3 region has 15 residues. This CDR3 reads CASSYLIDRGTEAFF. CDR3 DNA: TGTGCCAGCAGTTACCTAATAGACAGGGGCACTGAAGCTTTCTTT.

The rearrangement links TRBV7-9 to TRBJ1-2; D call uncertain. Per germline, CDR1 SEHNR and CDR2 FQNEAQ (reference sequence). V was cut by 5 bases and J by 6 bases, with 19 bases left in between. This CDR3 region has 15 residues. In nucleotides, the CDR3 is TGTGCCAGCAGCAATGCCTCGGCCGGACTAAATGGCTACACCTTC. As protein: CASSNASAGLNGYTF.

For this clone: At the DNA level, this CDR3 is encoded by other sequences in the same sample as well. V and J are TRBV27 and TRBJ1-1; 9 bases align to TRBD1. Germline CDR1 reads MNHEY; CDR2 reads SMNVEV (reference sequence). V gave up 3 bases and J gave up 4 bases; unmatched junction bases: 0. CDR3 size: 13 residues. CDR3 sequence reads: CASSLTGGTEAFF. For the CDR3, the DNA is TGTGCCAGCAGTTTGACAGGGGGCACTGAAGCTTTCTTT.

This chain joins TRBV12-5 and TRBJ2-2; 7 bases match TRBD1. V dropped 0 bases and J dropped 6; count of bases not matched to a gene: 7. CDR1 and CDR2 (germline): LGHNT, FRNRAP. The CDR3 totals 16 residues. DNA for the CDR3: TGTGCTAGTGGTTTGGTTATTCAGGGGGTTTCCGGGGAGCTGTTTTTT. This gives the protein CASGLVIQGVSGELFF. Based on the CDR3 plus reference TRBV12-5 and TRBJ2-2, the full variable domain is DARVTQTPRHKVTEMGQEVTMRCQPILGHNTVFWYRQTMMQGLELLAYFRNRAPLDDSGMPKDRFSAEMPDATLATLKIQPSEPRDSAVYFCASGLVIQGVSGELFFGEGSRLTVL.